This T cell receptor (beta chain) was retrieved from a study of CD8 T cells in Susac syndrome. Sequencing targeted TCR beta in blood CD8+ and CD4+ T cells. The multiple sclerosis control group was made up of treatment-naive patients with stable or active relapsing-remitting disease. TEMRA cells underwent FACS enrichment and CD8+ and CD4+ T cells underwent negative isolation. Random hexamers primed reverse transcription of about 0.45 to 1 ug RNA. In TCRdb, the immunoSEQ multiplex PCR reads were re-called with MiXCR into one record per CDR3 protein. The sample has 190,000 or so distinct CDR3 sequences, roughly 94% seen once; the top ten hold 0.07% to 0.095%. Looked up from germline, CDR1 is DFQATT and CDR2 is SNEGSKA (reference sequence). Trimming cost V 5 bases and J 4 bases; bases outside gene matches: 6. CDR3 length equals 13 residues.

The sequenced sample consisted of CD4+ T cells from PBMCs. The chain carries TRBV20-1 and TRBJ1-2; 8 bases match TRBD1. The TCR was taken from a human donor with multiple sclerosis. The CDR3 DNA follows: TGCAGTGCTCCCAGGGGGCAGGGCTATGGCTACACCTTC. It specifies CSAPRGQGYGYTF.